The 14 T cell receptor beta chains below all came from one sample that was sequenced in a study of blood T cells in healthy people across ages. The second PCR ran roughly 6 to 11 cycles with a sample-barcoded 5' primer and J-beta primers. Each CDR3 protein gets one entry after TCRdb re-called the 5' RACE reads with MiXCR. The sample consists of 850,000 to 1,000,000 distinct CDR3 sequences, 51% of them appearing once. The sequenced sample was blood. All receptors derive from a woman in her sixties or seventies in good health.

The CDR3 coding sequence is TGCAGTGCTAGAGGCGGGATAGCGGGAGTTTTGGGGAATGAGCAGTTCTTC. Translating it yields CSARGGIAGVLGNEQFF. This sequence joins TRBV20-1 and TRBJ2-1; 9 bases are a match to TRBD2. This CDR3 is 17 amino acids long. After removal of 1 base from V and 7 bases from J, the junction contained 14 bases not matched to a gene. Germline-derived CDR1 and CDR2 are DFQATT and SNEGSKA (reference sequence).

The chain employs TRBV7-9 and TRBJ2-5, with 7 bases aligning to TRBD1. CDR3 size: 15 residues. In germline, CDR1 is SEHNR, CDR2 FQNEAQ (reference sequence). V was pared by 2 bases and J by 5 bases, with 8 bases of the junction left unmatched. DNA for the CDR3: TGTGCCAGCAGCTTACGACAGGGCCAAGGGGAGACCCAGTACTTC. It is translated as CASSLRQGQGETQYF.

The V gene is TRBV18, the J gene TRBJ1-4; 7 bases align to TRBD1. The CDR3 is made up of 14 amino acids. V gave up 6 bases and J gave up 8 bases; unmatched junction bases: 9. Germline-derived CDR1 and CDR2 are KGHSH and LQKENI. Here the CDR3 reads CASSQGTDPEKLFF. The CDR3 DNA is TGTGCCAGCTCTCAAGGGACAGATCCGGAAAAACTGTTTTTT.

The rearrangement uses TRBV28 and TRBJ1-2; D gene uncertain. CDR3 length: 13 residues. Per the germline V gene, CDR1 is MDHEN and CDR2 is SYDVKM. V dropped 2 bases and J dropped 8 bases, with 12 bases sitting between them. The CDR3 nucleotides read TGTGCCAGCAGTTTAGCCGTAGGGTGGGGCTACACCTTC. Protein sequence: CASSLAVGWGYTF.

This clonotype was picked up a small number of times. The V call is TRBV4-2, the J call TRBJ1-5; D not certain. The germline V gene has CDR1 LGHNA and CDR2 YNFKEQ. V lost 0 bases and J lost 0, with 6 bases in between. The CDR3 runs to 15 residues. The CDR3 loop is CASSQEGGSNQPQHF. In DNA, the CDR3 is TGTGCCAGCAGCCAAGAGGGCGGTAGCAATCAGCCCCAGCATTTT.

There are a few counts of this clonotype. The chain joins TRBV7-9 to TRBJ1-2; D remains unclear. There are 13 residues in the CDR3. Germline V gene data show CDR1 as SEHNR and CDR2 as FQNEAQ (reference sequence). The ends were cut back, 5 bases at V and 4 bases at J, with 11 bases in the middle. This CDR3 reads CASSPLEGYGYTF. The DNA for the CDR3 is TGTGCCAGCAGCCCGCTTGAGGGCTATGGCTACACCTTC.

This clonotype has ten or more counts. The chain links TRBV5-1 to TRBJ2-7; TRBD2 might be the D (6 bases). The CDR3 contains 13 residues. CDR1 is SGHRS, CDR2 YFSETQ, per germline. Trimming removed 4 bases from V and 4 bases from J, with 12 bases in between. The CDR3 region is CASSRGLQYEQYF. The CDR3 bases are TGCGCCAGCAGCAGGGGACTCCAGTACGAGCAGTACTTC.

As concerns this clonotype: A read error may produce the germline difference seen at one junction end. This chain joins TRBV20-1 and TRBJ2-7, with 11 bases fitting TRBD2. CDR3 length: 17 amino acids. Germline values: CDR1 DFQATT, CDR2 SNEGSKA (reference sequence). The CDR3 is CNARVTSGRQVSYEQYF. The CDR3 DNA is TGCAATGCTAGAGTAACTAGCGGGAGACAAGTGTCCTACGAGCAGTACTTC.

This clonotype was seen a few times. The chain uses TRBV5-1 and TRBJ2-7; 11 nucleotides line up with TRBD2. The CDR3 is made up of 16 amino acids. V was clipped by 1 base and J by 5 bases; unmatched bases: 8. Looked up from germline, CDR1 is SGHRS and CDR2 is YFSETQ. The CDR3 DNA sequence: TGCGCCAGCAGCTTGACAACTAGCGGGAGTCTGGACGAGCAGTACTTC. It yields the protein CASSLTTSGSLDEQYF.

This rearrangement joins TRBV7-9 to TRBJ2-2, with 7 nucleotides matching TRBD2. There are 16 residues in the CDR3. CDR1 and CDR2 from the germline V gene are SEHNR and FQNEAQ (reference sequence). V was pared by 5 bases and J by 6 bases, with 12 bases of the junction left unmatched. This chain's CDR3 is CASSQNGGRGPGELFF. DNA of the CDR3: TGTGCCAGCAGCCAAAACGGCGGGAGAGGACCCGGGGAGCTGTTTTTT.

The CDR3 nucleotides read TGCAGCGTTGGGGTGGCCCAGTACTTC. This gives the protein CSVGVAQYF. The V gene is TRBV29-1, the J gene TRBJ2-5, with D hard to call. Trimming cost V 4 bases and J 9 bases, with 6 bases left between them. Germline V gene data show CDR1 as SQVTM and CDR2 as ANQGSEA. The length of the CDR3 is 9 residues.

This clonotype was seen only a few times. This chain links TRBV27 with TRBJ2-1, with D possibly matching TRBD1 (6 bases). The CDR3 extends over 13 amino acids. Germline CDR1 reads MNHEY; CDR2 reads SMNVEV (reference sequence). V dropped 2 bases and J dropped 6 bases, with 8 bases sitting between them. The CDR3 DNA follows: TGTGCCAGCAGTTTAGGGGGCCTCAATGAGCAGTTCTTC. Its translation is CASSLGGLNEQFF.

The V gene is TRBV27, the J gene TRBJ2-3, with TRBD2 matching 8 bases. Trimming cost V 2 bases and J 2 bases; bases outside gene matches: 15. Germline V gives CDR1 MNHEY, CDR2 SMNVEV (reference sequence). The length of the CDR3 is 19 residues. The CDR3 sequence: CASSLAAGFSGILTDTQYF. In nucleotides, the CDR3 is TGTGCCAGCAGTTTAGCTGCTGGGTTTAGCGGGATCCTCACAGATACGCAGTATTTT.

The V and J genes are TRBV12-3 or TRBV12-4 and TRBJ2-5; 7 bases fit TRBD1. The junction had 9 bases not matched to a gene; V was cut back by 6 bases and J by 5 bases. The CDR3 spans 14 residues. DNA of the CDR3: TGTGCCAGCAGAATGACGGACAGGAGGGAGACCCAGTACTTC. Amino acids: CASRMTDRRETQYF.